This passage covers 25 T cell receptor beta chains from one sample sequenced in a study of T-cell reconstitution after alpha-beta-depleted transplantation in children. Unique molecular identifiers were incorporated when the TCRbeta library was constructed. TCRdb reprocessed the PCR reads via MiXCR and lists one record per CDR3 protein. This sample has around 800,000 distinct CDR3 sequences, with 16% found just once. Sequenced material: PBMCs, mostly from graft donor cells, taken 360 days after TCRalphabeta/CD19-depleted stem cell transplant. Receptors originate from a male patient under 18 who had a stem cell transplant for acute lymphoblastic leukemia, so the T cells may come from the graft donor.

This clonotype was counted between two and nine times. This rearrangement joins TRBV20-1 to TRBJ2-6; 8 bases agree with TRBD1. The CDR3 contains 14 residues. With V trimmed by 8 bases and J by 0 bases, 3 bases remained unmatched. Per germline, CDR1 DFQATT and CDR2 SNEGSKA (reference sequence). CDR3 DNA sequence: TGCAGTACAACAGGGGGCTCTGGGGCCAACGTCCTGACTTTC. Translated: CSTTGGSGANVLTF.

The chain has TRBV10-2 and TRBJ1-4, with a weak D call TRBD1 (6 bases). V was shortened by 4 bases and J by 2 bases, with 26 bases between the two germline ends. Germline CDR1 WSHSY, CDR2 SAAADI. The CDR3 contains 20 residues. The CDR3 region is CASSGTLTGQAPATNEKLFF. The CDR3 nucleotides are TGCGCCAGCAGTGGAACCCTTACAGGGCAAGCCCCGGCGACTAATGAAAAACTGTTTTTT.

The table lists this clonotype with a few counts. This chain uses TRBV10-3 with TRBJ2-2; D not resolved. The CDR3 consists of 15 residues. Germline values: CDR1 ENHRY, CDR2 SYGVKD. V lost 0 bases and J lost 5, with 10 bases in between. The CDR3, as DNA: TGTGCCATCAGTGAGTCGAAGATAGAGACCGGGGAGCTGTTTTTT. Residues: CAISESKIETGELFF.

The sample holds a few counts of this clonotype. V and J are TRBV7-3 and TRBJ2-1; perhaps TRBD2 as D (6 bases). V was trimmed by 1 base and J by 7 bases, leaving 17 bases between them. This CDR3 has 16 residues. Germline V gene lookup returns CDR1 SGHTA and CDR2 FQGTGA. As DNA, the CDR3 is TGTGCCAGCAGCTTAAAAAACGGGGCGGGAAGGAATGAGCAGTTCTTC. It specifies CASSLKNGAGRNEQFF.

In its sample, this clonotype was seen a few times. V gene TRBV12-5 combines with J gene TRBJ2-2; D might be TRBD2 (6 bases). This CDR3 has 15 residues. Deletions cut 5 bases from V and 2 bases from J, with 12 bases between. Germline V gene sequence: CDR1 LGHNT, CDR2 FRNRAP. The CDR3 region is CASGTWGTNTGELFF. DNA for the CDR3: TGTGCTAGTGGTACTTGGGGGACTAACACCGGGGAGCTGTTTTTT.

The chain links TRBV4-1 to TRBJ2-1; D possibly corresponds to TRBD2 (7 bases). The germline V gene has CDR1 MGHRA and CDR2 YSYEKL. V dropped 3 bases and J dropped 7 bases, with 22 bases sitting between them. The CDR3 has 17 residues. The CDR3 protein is CASSHTQGGGLGNEQFF. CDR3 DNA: TGCGCCAGCAGCCATACCCAAGGGGGGGGCCTAGGGAATGAGCAGTTCTTC.

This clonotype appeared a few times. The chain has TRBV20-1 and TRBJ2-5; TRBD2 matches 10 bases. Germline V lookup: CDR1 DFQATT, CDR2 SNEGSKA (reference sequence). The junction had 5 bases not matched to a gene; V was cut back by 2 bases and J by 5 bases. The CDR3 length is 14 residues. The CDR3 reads CSARPSGSRETQYF. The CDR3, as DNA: TGCAGTGCTAGACCTAGCGGGAGTAGGGAGACCCAGTACTTC.

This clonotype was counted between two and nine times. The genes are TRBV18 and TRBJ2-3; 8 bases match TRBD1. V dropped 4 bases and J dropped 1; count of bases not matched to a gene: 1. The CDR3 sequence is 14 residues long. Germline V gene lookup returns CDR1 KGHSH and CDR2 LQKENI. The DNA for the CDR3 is TGTGCCAGCTCACAACAGGGGGGCACAGATACGCAGTATTTT. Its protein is CASSQQGGTDTQYF.

In nucleotides, the CDR3 is TGTGCCAGCAGCGTAGGGGCAGGGGTCTACAATGAGCAGTTCTTC. Residues: CASSVGAGVYNEQFF. The genes are TRBV9 and TRBJ2-1, with D perhaps matching TRBD1 (6 bases). This CDR3 spans 15 amino acids. Between the trimmed V and J ends, which lost 0 bases and 3 bases, there was a span of 10 bases. Germline V lookup: CDR1 SGDLS, CDR2 YYNGEE.

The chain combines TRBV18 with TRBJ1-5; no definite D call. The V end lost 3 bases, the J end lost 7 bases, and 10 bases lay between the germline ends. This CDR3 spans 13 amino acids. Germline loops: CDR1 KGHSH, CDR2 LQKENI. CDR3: CASSPDRRQPQHF. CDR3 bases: TGTGCCAGCTCACCGGATCGGAGGCAGCCCCAGCATTTT.

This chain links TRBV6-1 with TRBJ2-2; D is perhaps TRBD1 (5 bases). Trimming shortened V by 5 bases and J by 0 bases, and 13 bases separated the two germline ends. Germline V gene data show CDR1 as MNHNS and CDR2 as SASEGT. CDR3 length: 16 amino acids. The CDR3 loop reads CASSIGWGSNTGELFF. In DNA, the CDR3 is TGTGCCAGCAGTATCGGTTGGGGCTCGAACACCGGGGAGCTGTTTTTT.

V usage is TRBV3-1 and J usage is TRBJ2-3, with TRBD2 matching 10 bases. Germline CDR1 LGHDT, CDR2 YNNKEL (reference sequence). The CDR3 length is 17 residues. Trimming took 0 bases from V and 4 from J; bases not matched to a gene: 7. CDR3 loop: CASSQDALAGVADTQYF. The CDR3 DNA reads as TGTGCCAGCAGCCAAGATGCCCTAGCGGGAGTGGCAGATACGCAGTATTTT.

The CDR3 DNA reads as TGTGCCAGCAGTTTCGGGGGGCAAGACGAGCAGTACTTC. Translating gives CASSFGGQDEQYF. The chain has TRBV12-3 or TRBV12-4 and TRBJ2-7; D possibly corresponds to TRBD2 (7 bases). Trimming removed 3 bases at V and 5 bases at J, with 11 bases between. The CDR3 covers 13 residues.

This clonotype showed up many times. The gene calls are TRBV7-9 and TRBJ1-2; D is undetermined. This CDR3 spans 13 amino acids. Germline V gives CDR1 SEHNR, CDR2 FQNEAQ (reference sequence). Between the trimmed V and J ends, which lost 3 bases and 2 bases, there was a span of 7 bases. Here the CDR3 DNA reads TGTGCCAGCAGCTTGATGGGAAACTATGGCTACACCTTC. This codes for CASSLMGNYGYTF.

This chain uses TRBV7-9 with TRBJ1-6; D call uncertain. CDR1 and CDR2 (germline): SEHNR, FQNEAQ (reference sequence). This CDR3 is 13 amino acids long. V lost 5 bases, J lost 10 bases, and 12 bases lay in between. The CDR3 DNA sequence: TGTGCCAGCAGCCCTTGGGTCGAATCACCCCTCCACTTT. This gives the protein CASSPWVESPLHF.

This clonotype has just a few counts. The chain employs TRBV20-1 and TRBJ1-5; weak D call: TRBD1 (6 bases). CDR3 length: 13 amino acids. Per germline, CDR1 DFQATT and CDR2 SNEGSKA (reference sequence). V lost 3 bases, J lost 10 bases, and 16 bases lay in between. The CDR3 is CSASPPEGQPQHF. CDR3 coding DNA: TGCAGTGCTAGTCCCCCCGAGGGACAACCCCAGCATTTT.

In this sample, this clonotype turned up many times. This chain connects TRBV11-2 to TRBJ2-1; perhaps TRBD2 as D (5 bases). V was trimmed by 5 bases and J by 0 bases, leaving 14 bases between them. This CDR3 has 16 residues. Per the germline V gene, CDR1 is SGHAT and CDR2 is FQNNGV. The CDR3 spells CASSELITSSYNEQFF. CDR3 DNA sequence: TGTGCCAGCAGCGAATTAATAACTAGCTCCTACAATGAGCAGTTCTTC.

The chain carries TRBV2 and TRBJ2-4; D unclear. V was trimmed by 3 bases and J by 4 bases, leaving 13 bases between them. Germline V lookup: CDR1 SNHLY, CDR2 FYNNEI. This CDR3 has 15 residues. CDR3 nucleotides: TGTGCCAGCAGTGACGTGACCAGCCCGAAAAACATTCAGTACTTC. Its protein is CASSDVTSPKNIQYF.

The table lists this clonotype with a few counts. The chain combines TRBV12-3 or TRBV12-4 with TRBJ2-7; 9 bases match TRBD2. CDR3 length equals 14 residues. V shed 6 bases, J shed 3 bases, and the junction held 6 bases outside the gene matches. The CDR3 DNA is TGTGCCAGCAGACCGCAGACTAGCGGCTACGAGCAGTACTTC. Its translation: CASRPQTSGYEQYF.

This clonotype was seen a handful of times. The CDR3: CSVEDSPGELFF. For the CDR3, the DNA is TGCAGCGTTGAAGATAGTCCCGGGGAGCTGTTTTTT. The chain carries TRBV29-1 and TRBJ2-2; unclear D gene. V was pared by 0 bases and J by 6 bases, with 5 bases between. CDR3 length: 12 amino acids. CDR1 and CDR2 (germline): SQVTM, ANQGSEA.

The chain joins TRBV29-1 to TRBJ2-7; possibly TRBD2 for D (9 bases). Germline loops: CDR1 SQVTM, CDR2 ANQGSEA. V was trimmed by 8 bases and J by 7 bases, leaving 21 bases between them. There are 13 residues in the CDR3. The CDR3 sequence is CSTTTGAGGEQYF. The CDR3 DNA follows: TGCAGCACCACGACAGGGGCGGGAGGGGAGCAGTACTTC.

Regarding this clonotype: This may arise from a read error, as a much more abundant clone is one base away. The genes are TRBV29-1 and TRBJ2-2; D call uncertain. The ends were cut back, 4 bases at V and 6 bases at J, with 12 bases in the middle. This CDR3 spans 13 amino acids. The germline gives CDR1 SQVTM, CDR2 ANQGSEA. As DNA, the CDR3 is TGCAGCGTTGGAACCGTAGGCGCCGGGGAGCTGTTTTTT. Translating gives CSVGTVGAGELFF.

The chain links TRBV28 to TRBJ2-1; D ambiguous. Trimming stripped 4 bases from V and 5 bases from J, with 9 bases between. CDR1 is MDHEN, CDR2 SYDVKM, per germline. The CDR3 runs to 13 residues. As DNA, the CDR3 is TGTGCCAGCAGTTATTGGCCAGACAATGAGCAGTTCTTC. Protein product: CASSYWPDNEQFF.

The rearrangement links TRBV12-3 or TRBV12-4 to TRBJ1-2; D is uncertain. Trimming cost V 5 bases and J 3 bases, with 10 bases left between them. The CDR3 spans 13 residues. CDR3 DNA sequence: TGTGCCAGCAGTGTGAATCCCCACTATGGCTACACCTTC. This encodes CASSVNPHYGYTF.

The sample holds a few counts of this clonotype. The CDR3 region has the DNA TGCGCCAGCAGCCGCGTTGGGGGGACAGACTACGAGCAGTACTTC. It encodes CASSRVGGTDYEQYF. This sequence joins TRBV4-1 and TRBJ2-7, with D perhaps TRBD1 (7 bases). The ends were cut back, 4 bases at V and 3 bases at J, with 16 bases in the middle. CDR3 length: 15 amino acids. CDR1 MGHRA and CDR2 YSYEKL come from the germline V gene.